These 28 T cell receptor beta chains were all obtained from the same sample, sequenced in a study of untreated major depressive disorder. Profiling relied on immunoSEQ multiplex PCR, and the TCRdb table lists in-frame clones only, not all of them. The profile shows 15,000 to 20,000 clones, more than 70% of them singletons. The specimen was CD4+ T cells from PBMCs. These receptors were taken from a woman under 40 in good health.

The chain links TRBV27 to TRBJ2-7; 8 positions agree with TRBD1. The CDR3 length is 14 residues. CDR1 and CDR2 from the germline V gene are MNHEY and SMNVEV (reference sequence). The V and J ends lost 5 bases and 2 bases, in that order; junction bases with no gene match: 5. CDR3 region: CASSLGQGPYEQYF. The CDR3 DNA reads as TGTGCCAGCAGTCTCGGACAGGGTCCCTACGAGCAGTACTTC.

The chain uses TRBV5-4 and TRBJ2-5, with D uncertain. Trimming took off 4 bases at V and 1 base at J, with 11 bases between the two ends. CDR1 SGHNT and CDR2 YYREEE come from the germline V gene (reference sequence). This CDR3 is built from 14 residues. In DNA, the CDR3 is TGTGCCAGCAGCGATCTGGGAATCCAAGAGACCCAGTACTTC. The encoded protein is CASSDLGIQETQYF.

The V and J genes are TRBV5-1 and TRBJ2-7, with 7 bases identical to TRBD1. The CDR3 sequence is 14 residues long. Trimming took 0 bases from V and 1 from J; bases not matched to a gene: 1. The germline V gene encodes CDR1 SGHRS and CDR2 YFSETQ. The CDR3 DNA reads TGCGCCAGCAGCTTGGGGGACAGATCCTACGAGCAGTACTTC. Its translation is CASSLGDRSYEQYF.

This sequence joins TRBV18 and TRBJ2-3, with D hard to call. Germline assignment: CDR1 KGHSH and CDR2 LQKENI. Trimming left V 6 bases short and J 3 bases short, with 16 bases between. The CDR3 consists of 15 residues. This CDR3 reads CASSRYSQLTDTQYF. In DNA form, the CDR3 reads TGTGCCAGCTCGCGCTATTCCCAGTTGACAGATACGCAGTATTTT.

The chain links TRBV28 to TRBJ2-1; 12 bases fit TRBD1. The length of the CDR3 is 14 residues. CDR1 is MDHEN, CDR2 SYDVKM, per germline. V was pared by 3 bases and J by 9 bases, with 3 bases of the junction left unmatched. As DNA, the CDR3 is TGTGCCAGCAGTTTGGGACAGGGGGCGGGTGAGCAGTTCTTC. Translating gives CASSLGQGAGEQFF.

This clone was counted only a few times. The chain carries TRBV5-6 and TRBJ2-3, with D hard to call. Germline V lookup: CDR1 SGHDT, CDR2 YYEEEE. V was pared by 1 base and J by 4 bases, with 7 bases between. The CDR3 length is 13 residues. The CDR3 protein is CASSLFDPDTQYF. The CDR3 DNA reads TGTGCCAGCAGCTTGTTTGATCCAGATACGCAGTATTTT.

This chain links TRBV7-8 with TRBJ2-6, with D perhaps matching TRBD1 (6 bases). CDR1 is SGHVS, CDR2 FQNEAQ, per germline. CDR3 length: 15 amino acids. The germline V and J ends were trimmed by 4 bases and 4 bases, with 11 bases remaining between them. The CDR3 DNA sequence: TGTGCCAGCAGCTGGACAGTAGCCGGGGCCAACGTCCTGACTTTC. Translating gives CASSWTVAGANVLTF.

In DNA form, the CDR3 reads TGTGCCAGCAGCTTGGAGGGACAGGGTTACGAGCAGTACTTC. Encoded protein: CASSLEGQGYEQYF. The chain uses TRBV5-6 and TRBJ2-7, with 9 positions matching TRBD1. V gave up 0 bases and J gave up 4 bases; unmatched junction bases: 2. Germline CDR1 is SGHDT and CDR2 is YYEEEE. The CDR3 runs 14 residues.

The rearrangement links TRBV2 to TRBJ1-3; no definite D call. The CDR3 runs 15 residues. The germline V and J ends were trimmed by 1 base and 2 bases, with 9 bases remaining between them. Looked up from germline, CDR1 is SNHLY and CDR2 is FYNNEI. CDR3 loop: CASSEGRVAGNTIYF. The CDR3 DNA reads TGTGCCAGCAGTGAAGGGAGGGTTGCTGGAAACACCATATATTTT.

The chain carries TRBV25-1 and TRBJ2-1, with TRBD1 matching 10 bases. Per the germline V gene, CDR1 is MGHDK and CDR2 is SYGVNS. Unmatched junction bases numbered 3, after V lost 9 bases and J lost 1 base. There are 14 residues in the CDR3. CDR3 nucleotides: TGTGCCAGTAGGGGACAGGGGTCCTACAATGAGCAGTTCTTC. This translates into CASRGQGSYNEQFF.

CDR3 bases: TGTGCCAGCAGCTTCGATCGGACAGGCACAGATACGCAGTATTTT. Amino acids: CASSFDRTGTDTQYF. The genes are TRBV5-6 and TRBJ2-3; D perhaps matches TRBD1 (6 bases). The germline V gene has CDR1 SGHDT and CDR2 YYEEEE. This CDR3 spans 15 amino acids. Deletions cut 2 bases from V and 1 base from J, with 11 bases between.

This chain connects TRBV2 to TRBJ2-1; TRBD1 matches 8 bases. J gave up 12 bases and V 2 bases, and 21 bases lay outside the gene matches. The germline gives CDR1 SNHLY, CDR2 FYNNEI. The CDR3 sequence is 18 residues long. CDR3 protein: CASSEQPSTGAQGLGQFF. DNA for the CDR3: TGTGCCAGCAGTGAACAACCCTCGACAGGGGCCCAAGGTTTGGGGCAGTTCTTC. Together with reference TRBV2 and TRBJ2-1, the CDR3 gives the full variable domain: EPEVTQTPSHQVTQMGQEVILRCVPISNHLYFYWYRQILGQKVEFLVSFYNNEISEKSEIFDDQFSVERPDGSNFTLKIRSTKLEDSAMYFCASSEQPSTGAQGLGQFFGPGTRLTVL.

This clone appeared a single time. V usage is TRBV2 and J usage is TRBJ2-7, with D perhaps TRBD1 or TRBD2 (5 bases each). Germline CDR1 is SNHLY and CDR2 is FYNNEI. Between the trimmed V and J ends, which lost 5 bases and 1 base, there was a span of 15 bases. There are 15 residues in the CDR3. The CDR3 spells CASSLNRDPSYEQYF. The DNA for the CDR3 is TGTGCCAGCAGTTTAAACCGGGACCCATCCTACGAGCAGTACTTC.

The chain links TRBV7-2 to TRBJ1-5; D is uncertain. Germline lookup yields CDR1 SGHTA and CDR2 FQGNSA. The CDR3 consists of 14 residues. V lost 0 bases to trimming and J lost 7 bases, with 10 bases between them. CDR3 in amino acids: CASSLAAVQQPQHF. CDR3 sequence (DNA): TGTGCCAGCAGCTTAGCCGCCGTCCAACAGCCCCAGCATTTT. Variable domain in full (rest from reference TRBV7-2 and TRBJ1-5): GAGVSQSPSNKVTEKGKDVELRCDPISGHTALYWYRQSLGQGLEFLIYFQGNSAPDKSGLPSDRFSAERTGGSVSTLTIQRTQQEDSAVYLCASSLAAVQQPQHFGDGTRLSIL.

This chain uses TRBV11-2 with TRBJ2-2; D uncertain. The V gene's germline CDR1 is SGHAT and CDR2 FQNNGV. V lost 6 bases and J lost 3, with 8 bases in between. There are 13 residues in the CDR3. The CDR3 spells CASSRSYTGELFF. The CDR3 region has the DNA TGTGCCAGCAGTCGTTCCTACACCGGGGAGCTGTTTTTT.

CDR3 DNA sequence: TGTGCCAGCAGCTTAGCGGGAGCGGGCTCCTACAATGAGCAGTTCTTC. Amino acids: CASSLAGAGSYNEQFF. This chain links TRBV7-2 with TRBJ2-1, with a possible D match to TRBD2 (6 bases). This CDR3 has 16 residues. V was clipped by 0 bases and J by 0 bases, with 9 bases between them. The germline V gene has CDR1 SGHTA and CDR2 FQGNSA. The entire variable domain, with the rest obtained from reference TRBV7-2 and TRBJ2-1, is as follows: GAGVSQSPSNKVTEKGKDVELRCDPISGHTALYWYRQSLGQGLEFLIYFQGNSAPDKSGLPSDRFSAERTGGSVSTLTIQRTQQEDSAVYLCASSLAGAGSYNEQFFGPGTRLTVL.

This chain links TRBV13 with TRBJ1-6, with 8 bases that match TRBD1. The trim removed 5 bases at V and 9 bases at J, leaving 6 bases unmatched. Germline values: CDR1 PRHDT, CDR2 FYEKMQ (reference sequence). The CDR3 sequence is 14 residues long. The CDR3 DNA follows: TGTGCCAGCAGCACCCGGACAGGGCGTTCACCCCTCCACTTT. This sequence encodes CASSTRTGRSPLHF.

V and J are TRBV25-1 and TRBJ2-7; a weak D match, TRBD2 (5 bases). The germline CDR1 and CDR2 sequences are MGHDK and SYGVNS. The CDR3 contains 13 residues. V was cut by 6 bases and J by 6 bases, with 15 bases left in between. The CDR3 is CASSEASSREQYF. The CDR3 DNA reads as TGTGCCAGCAGCGAGGCTAGCAGTCGCGAGCAGTACTTC.

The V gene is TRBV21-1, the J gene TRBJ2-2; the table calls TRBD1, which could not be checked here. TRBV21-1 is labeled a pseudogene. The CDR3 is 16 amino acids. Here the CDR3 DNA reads TGTGCCAGCAGCAACCTATCCGGCAGGGTGCCCGGGGAGCTGTTTTTT. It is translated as CASSNLSGRVPGELFF.

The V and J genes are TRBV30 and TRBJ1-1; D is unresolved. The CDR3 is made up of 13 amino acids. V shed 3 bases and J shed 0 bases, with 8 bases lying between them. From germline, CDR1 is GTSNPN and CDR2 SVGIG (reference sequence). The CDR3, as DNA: TGTGCCTGGAGAACTGAAATGAACACTGAAGCTTTCTTT. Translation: CAWRTEMNTEAFF.

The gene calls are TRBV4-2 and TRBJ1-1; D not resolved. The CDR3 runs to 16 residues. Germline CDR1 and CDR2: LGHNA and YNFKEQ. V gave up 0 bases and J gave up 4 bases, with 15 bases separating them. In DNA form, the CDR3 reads TGTGCCAGCAGCCAAGATCCGAAAAGGTCCGGCACTGAAGCTTTCTTT. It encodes CASSQDPKRSGTEAFF.

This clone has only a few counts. CDR3 in amino acids: CASSHENTEAFF. In nucleotides, the CDR3 is TGTGCCAGCAGCCACGAAAACACTGAAGCTTTCTTT. This sequence joins TRBV4-2 and TRBJ1-1; D remains ambiguous. CDR3 length: 12 amino acids. Germline V gives CDR1 LGHNA, CDR2 YNFKEQ. The V and J ends lost 3 bases and 2 bases respectively, with 4 bases between them.

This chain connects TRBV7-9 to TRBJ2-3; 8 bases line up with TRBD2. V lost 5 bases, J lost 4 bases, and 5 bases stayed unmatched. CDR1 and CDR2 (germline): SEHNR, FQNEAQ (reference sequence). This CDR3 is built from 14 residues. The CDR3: CASSPEGLADTQYF. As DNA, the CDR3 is TGTGCCAGCAGCCCAGAGGGACTAGCAGATACGCAGTATTTT.

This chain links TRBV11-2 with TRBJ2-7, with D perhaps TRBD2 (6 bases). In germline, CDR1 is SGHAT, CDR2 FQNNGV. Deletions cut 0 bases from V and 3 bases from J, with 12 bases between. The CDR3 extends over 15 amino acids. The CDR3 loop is CASSLDETSYYEQYF. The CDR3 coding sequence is TGTGCCAGCAGCTTAGATGAAACTAGCTACTACGAGCAGTACTTC.

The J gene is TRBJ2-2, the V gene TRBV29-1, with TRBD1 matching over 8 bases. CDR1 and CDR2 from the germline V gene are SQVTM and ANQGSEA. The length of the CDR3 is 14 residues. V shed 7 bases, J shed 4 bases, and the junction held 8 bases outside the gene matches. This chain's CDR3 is CSAGTGGGTGELFF. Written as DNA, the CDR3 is TGCAGCGCCGGGACAGGCGGCGGCACCGGGGAGCTGTTTTTT.

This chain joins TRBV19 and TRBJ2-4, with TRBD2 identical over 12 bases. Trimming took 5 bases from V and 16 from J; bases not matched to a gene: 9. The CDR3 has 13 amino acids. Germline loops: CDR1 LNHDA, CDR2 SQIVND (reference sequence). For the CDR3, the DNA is TGTGCCAGTAGTTCAAGGACTAGCGGGATAGGTTACTTC. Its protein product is CASSSRTSGIGYF.

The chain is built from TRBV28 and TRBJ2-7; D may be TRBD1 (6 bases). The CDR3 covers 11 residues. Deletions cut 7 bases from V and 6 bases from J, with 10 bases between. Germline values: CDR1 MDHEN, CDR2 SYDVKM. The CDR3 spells CASTWGLEQYF. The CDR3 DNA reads TGTGCCAGCACTTGGGGGCTCGAGCAGTACTTC.

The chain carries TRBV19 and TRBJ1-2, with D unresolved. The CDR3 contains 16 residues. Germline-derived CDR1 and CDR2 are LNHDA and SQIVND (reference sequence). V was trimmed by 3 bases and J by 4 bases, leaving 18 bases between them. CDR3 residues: CASSITFEGLGYGYTF. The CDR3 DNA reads TGTGCCAGTAGTATCACCTTCGAGGGATTGGGCTATGGCTACACCTTC. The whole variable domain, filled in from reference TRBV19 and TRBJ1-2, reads DGGITQSPKYLFRKEGQNVTLSCEQNLNHDAMYWYRQDPGQGLRLIYYSQIVNDFQKGDIAEGYSVSREKKESFPLTVTSAQKNPTAFYLCASSITFEGLGYGYTFGSGTRLTVV.